This entry lists 8 T cell receptor beta chains sequenced from one sample in a study of CD8 T cells in ankylosing spondylitis. In TCRdb, the 5' RACE reads were re-called with MiXCR into one record per CDR3 protein. The data show under 250,000 distinct CDR3 sequences, 20% to 30% seen once. Sequenced: blood, either unsorted or a sorted T cell fraction (not recorded which). These receptors all stem from a male donor with ankylosing spondylitis or in good health (not recorded which).

This clonotype appeared many times. The V gene is TRBV3-1, the J gene TRBJ1-2, with D unclear. Trimming removed 3 bases at V and 4 bases at J, with 9 bases between. The CDR3 extends over 13 amino acids. Germline CDR1 is LGHDT and CDR2 is YNNKEL (reference sequence). CDR3 DNA sequence: TGTGCCAGCAGCCACACTGGGCCCTATGGCTACACCTTC. As protein: CASSHTGPYGYTF.

The sample holds a few counts of this clonotype. This chain uses TRBV6-1 with TRBJ2-3, with D possibly being TRBD1 or TRBD2 (6 bases each). Germline V gene sequence: CDR1 MNHNS, CDR2 SASEGT. V was shortened by 7 bases and J by 4 bases, with 18 bases between the two germline ends. The CDR3 has 15 residues. The CDR3 DNA is TGTGCCAGCATCGGGGGACACCTGGGCGCAGATACGCAGTATTTT. It translates to CASIGGHLGADTQYF.

This clonotype was counted ten times or more. The genes are TRBV29-1 and TRBJ1-5; a possible D gene is TRBD1 (6 bases). The V gene's germline CDR1 is SQVTM and CDR2 ANQGSEA. This CDR3 is 12 amino acids long. Trimming removed 7 bases from V and 4 bases from J, with 11 bases in between. The CDR3 DNA sequence: TGCAGCGCGGGGGGCTGGAATCAGCCCCAGCATTTT. Translated, it gives CSAGGWNQPQHF. Looking up the rest from reference TRBV29-1 and TRBJ1-5 gives the full variable domain: SAVISQKPSRDICQRGTSLTIQCQVDSQVTMMFWYRQQPGQSLTLIATANQGSEATYESGFVIDKFPISRPNLTFSTLTVSNMSPEDSSIYLCSAGGWNQPQHFGDGTRLSIL.

This clonotype was detected ten times or more. V is TRBV9 and J is TRBJ2-1; D not certain. The germline gives CDR1 SGDLS, CDR2 YYNGEE. The ends were cut back, 2 bases at V and 7 bases at J, with 16 bases in the middle. This CDR3 is 15 amino acids long. CDR3 coding DNA: TGTGCCAGCAGCGTTGACCTAGTCTCTGGGAATGAGCAGTTCTTC. Translation: CASSVDLVSGNEQFF. The variable domain in full, completed from reference TRBV9 and TRBJ2-1, reads DSGVTQTPKHLITATGQRVTLRCSPRSGDLSVYWYQQSLDQGLQFLIQYYNGEERAKGNILERFSAQQFPDLHSELNLSSLELGDSALYFCASSVDLVSGNEQFFGPGTRLTVL.

This clonotype turned up a few times. The rearrangement uses TRBV12-3 or TRBV12-4 and TRBJ2-5; D is perhaps TRBD1 or TRBD2 (6 bases each). V lost 7 bases, J lost 5 bases, and 14 bases lay in between. This CDR3 spans 13 amino acids. The CDR3 here is CASKRGVGETQYF. The CDR3 coding sequence is TGTGCCAGCAAAAGGGGGGTCGGGGAGACCCAGTACTTC.

The chain couples TRBV6-1 to TRBJ2-7, with 10 bases that match TRBD1. The CDR3 has 15 residues. With V trimmed by 6 bases and J by 2 bases, 7 bases remained unmatched. Germline CDR1 MNHNS, CDR2 SASEGT. CDR3 residues: CASRDRDRGAYEQYF. CDR3 nucleotide sequence: TGTGCCAGCAGAGACCGGGACAGGGGTGCCTACGAGCAGTACTTC.

A few counts support this clonotype. This rearrangement joins TRBV20-1 to TRBJ2-1; TRBD2 might be the D (5 bases). Germline V CDR1 and CDR2: DFQATT, SNEGSKA (reference sequence). This CDR3 has 15 residues. The V end lost 5 bases, the J end lost 8 bases, and 22 bases lay between the germline ends. The CDR3 DNA is TGCAGTGCTCCTAACTACCCCGGACTGCGTGATGAGCAGTTCTTC. Its translation: CSAPNYPGLRDEQFF.

The table lists this clonotype with many counts. The chain joins TRBV9 to TRBJ2-7, with TRBD2 matching 13 bases. The CDR3 is 16 amino acids. CDR1 is SGDLS and CDR2 is YYNGEE in the germline V gene. V was pared by 4 bases and J by 4 bases, with 8 bases of the junction left unmatched. CDR3 sequence (DNA): TGTGCCAGCAGCCTTGCCGGGACTAGCGGGACATACGAGCAGTACTTC. Amino acids: CASSLAGTSGTYEQYF.